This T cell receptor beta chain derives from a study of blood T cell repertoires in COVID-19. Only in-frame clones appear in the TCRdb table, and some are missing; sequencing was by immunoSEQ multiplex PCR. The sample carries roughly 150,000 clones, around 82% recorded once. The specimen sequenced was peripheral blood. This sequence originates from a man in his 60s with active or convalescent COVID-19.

The CDR3 reads CASSLGGGGAYDTQYF. In DNA form, the CDR3 reads TGTGCCAGCAGTTTAGGTGGCGGGGGGGCATATGATACGCAGTATTTT. The chain links TRBV27 to TRBJ2-3; 9 bases map to TRBD2. CDR1 MNHEY and CDR2 SMNVEV come from the germline V gene (reference sequence). CDR3 size: 16 residues. V lost 2 bases, J lost 6 bases, and 9 bases stayed unmatched.